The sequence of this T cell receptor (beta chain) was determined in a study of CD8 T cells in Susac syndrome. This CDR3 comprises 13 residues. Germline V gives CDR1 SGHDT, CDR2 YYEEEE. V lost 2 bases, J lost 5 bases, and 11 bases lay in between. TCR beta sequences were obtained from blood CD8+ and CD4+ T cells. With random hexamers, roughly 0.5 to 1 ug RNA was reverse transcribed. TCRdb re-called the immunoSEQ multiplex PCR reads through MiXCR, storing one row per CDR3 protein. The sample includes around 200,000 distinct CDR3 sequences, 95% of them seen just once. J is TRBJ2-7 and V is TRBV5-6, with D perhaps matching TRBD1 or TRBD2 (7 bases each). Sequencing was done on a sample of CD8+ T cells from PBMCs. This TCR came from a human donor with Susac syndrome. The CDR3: CASSFRGGNEQYF. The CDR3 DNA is TGTGCCAGCAGCTTCAGGGGGGGCAACGAGCAGTACTTC.